This T cell receptor (beta chain) was observed in a study of blood T cells in healthy people across ages. Study-level findings and limits: Estimates of total diversity, which came from one million sequenced T cells, were considered to be underestimates. Higher diversity, along with more naive CD4+ cells, distinguished long-lived donors from aged donors.

With a J-beta primer mix and a sample-barcoded 5' primer, a second PCR ran about 7 to 12 cycles. Sequencing of every sample gave 2.5 million or more CDR3-containing paired-end reads. TCRdb re-derived calls from the 5' RACE reads in MiXCR, one entry per CDR3 protein. Of 920,000 or so distinct CDR3 sequences in the sample, more than 35% were seen once. V shed 5 bases and J 11 bases; nucleotides not matched to a gene: 13. Germline V gene lookup returns CDR1 DFQATT and CDR2 SNEGSKA (reference sequence). This CDR3 region has 13 residues. This clonotype came up once. Antigen: not known. This TCR came from a woman aged 60-75 years in good health. Sequenced sample: blood. The chain employs TRBV20-1 and TRBJ2-5; 8 bases are shared with TRBD2. The CDR3 nucleotides are TGCAGTGCTTTGTTAGCGGGGACGGATGAGCAGTACTTC. This sequence encodes CSALLAGTDEQYF.